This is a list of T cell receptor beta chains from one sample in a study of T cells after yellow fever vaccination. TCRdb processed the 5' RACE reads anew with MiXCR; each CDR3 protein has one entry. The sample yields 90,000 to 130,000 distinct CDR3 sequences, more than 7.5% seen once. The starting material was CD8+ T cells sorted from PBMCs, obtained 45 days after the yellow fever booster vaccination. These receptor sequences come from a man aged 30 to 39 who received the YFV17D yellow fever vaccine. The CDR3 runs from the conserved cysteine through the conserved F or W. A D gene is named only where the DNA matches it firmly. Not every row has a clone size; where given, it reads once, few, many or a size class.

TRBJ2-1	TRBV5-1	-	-	TGCGCCAGCAGCTTGGAAATCGGGATCGCCTACAATGAGCAGTTCTTC	CASSLEIGIAYNEQFF
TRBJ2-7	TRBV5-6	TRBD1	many	TGTGCCAGCAGTTGGCAGGGGGATGGCGAGCAGTACTTC	CASSWQGDGEQYF
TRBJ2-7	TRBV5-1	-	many	TGCGCCAGCAGCTTGATAGGGAACGAGCAGTACTTC	CASSLIGNEQYF
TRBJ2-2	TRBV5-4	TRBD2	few	TGTGCCAGCACCCTTCGGGAAGCGGGAGACACCGGGGAGCTGTTTTTT	CASTLREAGDTGELFF
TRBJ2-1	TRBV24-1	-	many	TGTGCCACCGCGAGGGGTGAGGGCTACAATGAGCAGTTCTTC	CATARGEGYNEQFF
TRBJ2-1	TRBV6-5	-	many	TGTGCCAGCAGTTACTCGAGGGTCCGGGGGTCCTACAATGAGCAGTTCTTC	CASSYSRVRGSYNEQFF
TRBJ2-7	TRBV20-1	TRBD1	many	TGCAGTGCCCCGGACAGGGACTCCTACGAGCAGTACTTC	CSAPDRDSYEQYF
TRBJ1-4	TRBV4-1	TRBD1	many	TGCGCCAGCAGCCAAGAGGCGGCAGGGGGTGAAAAACTGTTTTTT	CASSQEAAGGEKLFF
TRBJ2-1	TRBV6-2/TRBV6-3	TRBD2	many	TGTGCCAGCAGTTACATGACTAGCGGGACCTTCCTGTACAATGAGCAGTTCTTC	CASSYMTSGTFLYNEQFF
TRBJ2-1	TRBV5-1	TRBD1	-	TGCGCCAGCAGCTACGGACAGGGGGACAATGAGCAGTTCTTC	CASSYGQGDNEQFF
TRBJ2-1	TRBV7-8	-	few	TGTGCCAGCAGCTTATTACTAGAGTTGGATGAGCAGTTCTTC	CASSLLLELDEQFF
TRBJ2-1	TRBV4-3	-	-	TGCGCCAGCACGGGAACGAGTGGGCAGTTCTTC	CASTGTSGQFF
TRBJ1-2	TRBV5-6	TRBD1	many	TGTGCCAGCAGCCCAGATGCCGGGACAGTCTATGGCTACACCTTC	CASSPDAGTVYGYTF
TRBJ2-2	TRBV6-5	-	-	TGTGCCAGCAGTTACGGCCTGGAGAACACCGGGGAGCTGTTTTTT	CASSYGLENTGELFF
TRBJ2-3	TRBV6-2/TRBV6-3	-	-	TGTGCCAGCAGTCTAACCCGGGCAGATACGCAGTATTTT	CASSLTRADTQYF
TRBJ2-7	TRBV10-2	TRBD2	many	TGCGCCAGCAGTGAGTCGGTAGCGGGAGGCCACCAACACTTC	CASSESVAGGHQHF